One sample yielded the 10 T cell receptor beta chains listed below, sequenced in a study of OX40 agonist ivuxolimab in advanced cancers. Data came from immunoSEQ multiplex PCR; TCRdb stores just in-frame clones and leaves some out. The sample lists approximately 47,000 clones, around nine tenths occurring once. Sample: CD4+ or CD8+ T cells sorted from blood, taken in a trial of the OX40 agonist ivuxolimab. Source of these receptors: an adult with an advanced solid tumor such as melanoma, head and neck, liver or kidney cancer.

The V gene is TRBV19, the J gene TRBJ1-1; 12 bases fit TRBD1. Trimming removed 2 bases from V and 0 bases from J; junction bases left unmatched: 7. CDR3 length equals 18 residues. Germline CDR1 LNHDA, CDR2 SQIVND (reference sequence). CDR3: CASSILGTGGLLNTEAFF. For the CDR3, the DNA is TGTGCCAGTAGTATACTCGGGACAGGGGGCCTGTTGAACACTGAAGCTTTCTTT.

The chain employs TRBV27 and TRBJ2-7, with 7 bases that match TRBD1. The ends lost 4 bases at V and 6 bases at J; junction bases unmatched: 3. Germline-derived CDR1 and CDR2 are MNHEY and SMNVEV (reference sequence). There are 12 residues in the CDR3. CDR3 sequence: CASSYRGSEQYF. As DNA, the CDR3 is TGTGCCAGCAGTTACAGGGGATCCGAGCAGTACTTC.

V usage is TRBV27 and J usage is TRBJ2-7; D uncertain. Trimming cost V 5 bases and J 5 bases, with 10 bases left between them. Germline CDR1 MNHEY, CDR2 SMNVEV (reference sequence). The CDR3 covers 12 residues. CDR3 coding DNA: TGTGCCAGCAGTCCCCGATGGAACGAGCAGTACTTC. Amino acids: CASSPRWNEQYF.

This chain joins TRBV29-1 and TRBJ1-1, with D possibly matching TRBD1 (6 bases). Trimming shortened V by 7 bases and J by 4 bases, and 19 bases separated the two germline ends. CDR1 is SQVTM and CDR2 is ANQGSEA in the germline V gene. The CDR3 length is 14 residues. The CDR3 loop is CSAPPRDNPTEAFF. The DNA of the CDR3 is TGCAGCGCACCGCCCCGGGACAACCCCACTGAAGCTTTCTTT.

The chain couples TRBV27 to TRBJ2-2; 9 nucleotides agree with TRBD1. The CDR3 loop spans 17 amino acids. Germline V gene data show CDR1 as MNHEY and CDR2 as SMNVEV (reference sequence). The ends lost 5 bases at V and 3 bases at J; junction bases unmatched: 10. The CDR3 loop is CASSPGSTGGYTGELFF. The CDR3 bases are TGTGCCAGCAGTCCGGGTTCGACAGGGGGGTACACCGGGGAGCTGTTTTTT.

The chain has TRBV7-3 and TRBJ2-3, with 10 bases that match TRBD2. V lost 2 bases, J lost 5 bases, and 4 bases stayed unmatched. The CDR3 has 15 amino acids. Germline-derived CDR1 and CDR2 are SGHTA and FQGTGA. The CDR3: CASSLLAGAGDTQYF. The CDR3 nucleotides are TGTGCCAGCAGCTTACTAGCGGGGGCGGGAGATACGCAGTATTTT.

This clone was observed once. The junction differs from germline at one of its ends, possibly a read error. The chain joins TRBV7-7 to TRBJ2-1, with TRBD2 matching 12 bases. The CDR3 runs 16 residues. Germline V gene data show CDR1 as SSHAT and CDR2 as FNYEAQ (reference sequence). CDR3 protein: CASSPTRTSGNNEQFF. The CDR3 DNA reads TGTGCTAGCAGCCCCACCCGGACTAGCGGGAATAATGAGCAGTTCTTC.

The chain combines TRBV4-1 with TRBJ2-1; 9 bases are shared with TRBD2. This CDR3 region has 15 residues. V shed 9 bases, J shed 2 bases, and the junction held 8 bases outside the gene matches. Germline CDR1 MGHRA, CDR2 YSYEKL. Here the CDR3 reads CASLGAGGTYNEQFF. The CDR3 nucleotides are TGCGCCAGTCTGGGAGCGGGAGGTACCTACAATGAGCAGTTCTTC.

The chain uses TRBV11-2 and TRBJ2-2; 9 bases agree with TRBD2. Germline V lookup: CDR1 SGHAT, CDR2 FQNNGV. There are 16 residues in the CDR3. J gave up 4 bases and V 3 bases, and 6 bases lay outside the gene matches. The CDR3 spells CASSLTAGGVTGELFF. In DNA form, the CDR3 reads TGTGCCAGCAGCTTGACGGCGGGAGGGGTCACCGGGGAGCTGTTTTTT.

V is TRBV25-1 and J is TRBJ1-5; D is ambiguous. Germline-derived CDR1 and CDR2 are MGHDK and SYGVNS. The CDR3 runs 13 residues. Trimming cost V 7 bases and J 3 bases, with 10 bases left between them. Written as DNA, the CDR3 is TGTGCCAGCACTGGACCCACCAATCAGCCCCAGCATTTT. Amino acids: CASTGPTNQPQHF.